One sample yielded the 21 T cell receptor beta chains listed below, sequenced in a study of siplizumab effects on memory and regulatory T cells. The method was immunoSEQ multiplex PCR; TCRdb's version includes in-frame clones alone and lacks a portion of them. The sample holds 90,000 to 130,000 clones; roughly 89% are singletons and the top ten take 1% to 1.5%. The material sequenced was CD4+ T cells sorted from blood. These receptors were collected from a human donor in good health.

The chain uses TRBV5-1 and TRBJ2-1, with 10 bases lining up with TRBD1. Germline V gene lookup returns CDR1 SGHRS and CDR2 YFSETQ. With 4 bases clipped from V and 4 bases from J, the junction kept 11 bases outside the gene matches. This CDR3 is 17 amino acids long. The CDR3 DNA reads as TGCGCCAGCAGCGGAGGTAGACAGGGGGCTGCTTACAATGAGCAGTTCTTC. Its protein product is CASSGGRQGAAYNEQFF.

CDR3 protein: CASSPIMDSNQPQHF. CDR3 coding DNA: TGCGCCAGCAGCCCCATCATGGATAGCAATCAGCCCCAGCATTTT. The chain employs TRBV4-1 and TRBJ1-5; D remains ambiguous. The germline CDR1 and CDR2 sequences are MGHRA and YSYEKL. The V gene lost 4 bases and the J gene lost 0 bases, with 10 bases spanning the gap. The length of the CDR3 is 15 residues.

This chain joins TRBV5-5 and TRBJ1-1, with D maybe TRBD1 (6 bases). The CDR3 spans 15 residues. The germline V gene encodes CDR1 SGHKS and CDR2 YYEKEE (reference sequence). Trimming stripped 0 bases from V and 3 bases from J, with 12 bases between. The CDR3 sequence is CASSLVGRGDTEAFF. The CDR3 region has the DNA TGTGCCAGCAGCTTGGTAGGTAGGGGGGACACTGAAGCTTTCTTT. Full variable domain (rest looked up from reference TRBV5-5 and TRBJ1-1): DAGVTQSPTHLIKTRGQQVTLRCSPISGHKSVSWYQQVLGQGPQFIFQYYEKEERGRGNFPDRFSARQFPNYSSELNVNALLLGDSALYLCASSLVGRGDTEAFFGQGTRLTVV.

This rearrangement joins TRBV6-4 to TRBJ2-7, with D hard to call. The CDR3 loop spans 8 amino acids. Germline V CDR1 and CDR2: MRHNA, SNTAGT. The CDR3 here is CPIHEQYF. The CDR3, as DNA: TGTCCAATCCACGAGCAGTACTTC.

The V gene is TRBV7-2, the J gene TRBJ2-5, with D unclear. CDR1 and CDR2 (germline): SGHTA, FQGNSA. Deletions cut 1 base from V and 5 bases from J, with 14 bases between. The length of the CDR3 is 15 residues. CDR3 bases: TGTGCCAGCAGCTTAGTACCAGGCCATGAGGAGACCCAGTACTTC. Its protein is CASSLVPGHEETQYF.

This clone was seen once. The V call is TRBV5-1, the J call TRBJ2-2; D unclear. The V end lost 3 bases, the J end lost 2 bases, and 8 bases lay between the germline ends. The CDR3 length is 14 residues. Germline V gene lookup returns CDR1 SGHRS and CDR2 YFSETQ. For the CDR3, the DNA is TGCGCCAGCAGCTCGGACGTCAACACCGGGGAGCTGTTTTTT. This gives the protein CASSSDVNTGELFF.

The V call is TRBV2, the J call TRBJ1-2; D is uncertain. Germline V lookup: CDR1 SNHLY, CDR2 FYNNEI. This CDR3 comprises 12 residues. The V and J ends lost 3 bases and 2 bases respectively, with 4 bases between them. Here the CDR3 reads CASSDRNYGYTF. The CDR3 DNA follows: TGTGCCAGCAGTGACAGAAACTATGGCTACACCTTC.

The chain uses TRBV6-5 and TRBJ2-7, with 7 bases fitting TRBD1. CDR1 and CDR2 (germline): MNHEY, SVGAGI. The CDR3 is made up of 13 amino acids. The V segment lost 6 bases and the J segment 3 bases; nucleotides outside the gene matches: 5. CDR3 bases: TGTGCCAGCAGGCCGACAGGGTTCTACGAGCAGTACTTC. It is translated as CASRPTGFYEQYF.

The chain uses TRBV19 and TRBJ1-2; TRBD1 might be the D (6 bases). Germline V gene sequence: CDR1 LNHDA, CDR2 SQIVND (reference sequence). Between the trimmed V and J ends, which lost 4 bases and 2 bases, there was a span of 17 bases. There are 16 residues in the CDR3. CDR3 bases: TGTGCCAGTAGTAGTGGATCGCTACAGGGAAACTATGGCTACACCTTC. This codes for CASSSGSLQGNYGYTF.

V usage is TRBV19 and J usage is TRBJ1-2; D call uncertain. This CDR3 is 11 amino acids long. Looked up from germline, CDR1 is LNHDA and CDR2 is SQIVND (reference sequence). The germline V and J ends were trimmed by 3 bases and 12 bases, with 11 bases remaining between them. The CDR3 sequence is CASSIEKQHTF. The CDR3 DNA reads TGTGCCAGTAGTATTGAGAAACAACACACCTTC.

This clone has a single count. This chain uses TRBV18 with TRBJ2-2; D is possibly TRBD1 (5 bases). Germline V gene data show CDR1 as KGHSH and CDR2 as LQKENI. V gave up 2 bases and J gave up 3 bases, with 13 bases separating them. The CDR3 loop spans 16 amino acids. CDR3 protein: CASSPSGQRDTGELFF. DNA for the CDR3: TGTGCCAGCTCACCATCAGGACAAAGGGACACCGGGGAGCTGTTTTTT. Supplemented by reference TRBV18 and TRBJ2-2, the full variable domain reads NAGVMQNPRHLVRRRGQEARLRCSPMKGHSHVYWYRQLPEEGLKFMVYLQKENIIDESGMPKERFSAEFPKEGPSILRIQQVVRGDSAAYFCASSPSGQRDTGELFFGEGSRLTVL.

V is TRBV29-1 and J is TRBJ2-2; D is unresolved. V lost 3 bases and J lost 3, with 8 bases in between. CDR1 and CDR2 (germline): SQVTM, ANQGSEA. The CDR3 length is 13 residues. The CDR3 protein is CSVDRTHTGELFF. DNA of the CDR3: TGCAGCGTTGACAGGACCCACACCGGGGAGCTGTTTTTT.

This chain connects TRBV18 to TRBJ1-5; 9 bases map to TRBD1. Germline loops: CDR1 KGHSH, CDR2 LQKENI. This CDR3 has 15 amino acids. V was pared by 3 bases and J by 7 bases, with 7 bases of the junction left unmatched. The CDR3, as DNA: TGTGCCAGCTCACCGGGGACAGGGCCCAGGCAGCCCCAGCATTTT. Protein sequence: CASSPGTGPRQPQHF.

The rearrangement uses TRBV6-1 and TRBJ2-3; D is unresolved. This CDR3 has 15 amino acids. The V end was cut by 2 bases, the J end by 2 bases, with 11 bases between. CDR1 is MNHNS, CDR2 SASEGT, per germline. CDR3 sequence (DNA): TGTGCCAGCAGTGAATCGCGAGACCTCACAGATACGCAGTATTTT. It is translated as CASSESRDLTDTQYF.

In its sample, this clone was seen once. The V call is TRBV29-1, the J call TRBJ2-1; 9 nucleotides match TRBD1. Germline CDR1 reads SQVTM; CDR2 reads ANQGSEA. This CDR3 is 14 amino acids long. J was trimmed by 5 bases and V by 3 bases; bases with no gene match: 5. CDR3 in DNA: TGCAGCGTTGAGGTGACAGGGGGGGACAATGAGCAGTTCTTC. The encoded protein is CSVEVTGGDNEQFF.

The genes are TRBV11-2 and TRBJ2-7; weak D call: TRBD1 (6 bases). V lost 9 bases, J lost 3 bases, and 12 bases lay in between. The CDR3 contains 12 residues. CDR1 is SGHAT and CDR2 is FQNNGV in the germline V gene. This CDR3 reads CASSAGDYEQYF. In nucleotides, the CDR3 is TGTGCCAGTTCAGCAGGGGACTACGAGCAGTACTTC.

The rearrangement links TRBV5-6 to TRBJ2-3, with 16 bases matching TRBD2. The CDR3 extends over 18 amino acids. Per germline, CDR1 SGHDT and CDR2 YYEEEE. The trim removed 4 bases at V and 5 bases at J, leaving 10 bases unmatched. CDR3 sequence (DNA): TGTGCCAGCAGCCCCCTGGGACTAGCGGGGGGGCCGGGAGATACGCAGTATTTT. This sequence encodes CASSPLGLAGGPGDTQYF.

The V call is TRBV19, the J call TRBJ1-5; D gene unclear. Trimming stripped 5 bases from V and 4 bases from J, with 9 bases between. Germline CDR1 and CDR2: LNHDA and SQIVND (reference sequence). This CDR3 is built from 13 residues. The CDR3: CASSDGVNQPQHF. The DNA of the CDR3 is TGTGCCAGTAGTGACGGAGTTAATCAGCCCCAGCATTTT. The variable domain in full, with the rest retrieved from reference TRBV19 and TRBJ1-5, is DGGITQSPKYLFRKEGQNVTLSCEQNLNHDAMYWYRQDPGQGLRLIYYSQIVNDFQKGDIAEGYSVSREKKESFPLTVTSAQKNPTAFYLCASSDGVNQPQHFGDGTRLSIL.

J is TRBJ1-1 and V is TRBV27; TRBD1 is a possible D gene (5 bases). The CDR3 contains 14 residues. V gave up 3 bases and J gave up 1 base, with 9 bases separating them. In germline, CDR1 is MNHEY, CDR2 SMNVEV (reference sequence). The CDR3 loop reads CASSFGGTNTEAFF. The CDR3 bases are TGTGCCAGCAGTTTTGGCGGGACGAACACTGAAGCTTTCTTT.

This chain links TRBV10-1 with TRBJ1-2; tentative D call: TRBD1 (5 bases). The CDR3 totals 13 residues. Looked up from germline, CDR1 is WNHNN and CDR2 is SYGVQD (reference sequence). The ends were cut back, 7 bases at V and 6 bases at J, with 15 bases in the middle. The CDR3 here is CASTRRGDNGYTF. CDR3 bases: TGCGCCAGCACCCGAAGGGGTGACAATGGCTACACCTTC.

The rearrangement joins TRBV29-1 to TRBJ2-5; D tentatively fits TRBD1 or TRBD2 (6 bases each). V lost 7 bases, J lost 4 bases, and 16 bases lay in between. CDR1 and CDR2 (germline): SQVTM, ANQGSEA. The CDR3 extends over 13 amino acids. CDR3 sequence reads: CSALLKGGETQYF. As DNA, the CDR3 is TGCAGCGCCCTACTCAAGGGGGGAGAGACCCAGTACTTC.